The next 15 T cell receptor beta chains were all read from a single sample in a study of T-cell reconstitution after alpha-beta-depleted transplantation in children. For TCRbeta, the library was prepared with unique molecular identifiers. MiXCR, run by TCRdb on the PCR reads, gives a single entry per CDR3 protein. The profile shows under 300,000 distinct CDR3 sequences, 9.7% of them singletons. The sequenced sample was PBMCs from the stem cell graft donor, obtained from the stem cell graft. All receptors derive from a human donor who donated a stem cell graft to a child with SCID.

This clonotype has just a few counts. The chain couples TRBV6-2 or TRBV6-3 to TRBJ2-1, with TRBD2 as a possible D gene (5 bases). The germline V gene encodes CDR1 MNHEY and CDR2 SVGEGT. The CDR3 contains 11 residues. V was cut by 2 bases and J by 12 bases, with 8 bases left in between. The CDR3 here is CASSYREGQFF. CDR3 in DNA: TGTGCCAGCAGTTACCGGGAAGGGCAGTTCTTC.

This clonotype occurred many times. The chain employs TRBV6-1 and TRBJ1-6; D unclear. The CDR3 extends over 15 amino acids. V was cut by 6 bases and J by 9 bases, with 18 bases left in between. The germline V gene encodes CDR1 MNHNS and CDR2 SASEGT. The CDR3 DNA sequence: TGTGCCAGCAGACCGGCCCGAGTAGCAGGTTCACCCCTCCACTTT. It is translated as CASRPARVAGSPLHF.

Ten or more counts support this clonotype. V gene TRBV20-1 combines with J gene TRBJ1-5; D is uncertain. There are 13 residues in the CDR3. V lost 4 bases and J 1 base, leaving 8 bases between the germline ends. Per the germline V gene, CDR1 is DFQATT and CDR2 is SNEGSKA (reference sequence). This CDR3 reads CSATELSNQPQHF. The CDR3 DNA follows: TGCAGTGCTACGGAACTCAGCAATCAGCCCCAGCATTTT.

The sample holds many counts of this clonotype. The chain couples TRBV5-6 to TRBJ2-3; 9 bases are shared with TRBD2. The CDR3 has 16 amino acids. V lost 0 bases and J lost 5; bases outside the gene matches: 7. Germline V gene sequence: CDR1 SGHDT, CDR2 YYEEEE. The CDR3 DNA sequence: TGTGCCAGCAGCTTGGCCCTGGCGGGGGGGCGAGATACGCAGTATTTT. Translating it yields CASSLALAGGRDTQYF.

This clonotype was seen ten or more times. V gene TRBV5-1 combines with J gene TRBJ1-1, with 10 bases identical to TRBD1. Germline loops: CDR1 SGHRS, CDR2 YFSETQ. J lost 3 bases, V lost 1 base, and 3 bases had no gene match. The CDR3 contains 15 residues. CDR3 sequence reads: CASSLMTGGDTEAFF. CDR3 in DNA: TGCGCCAGCAGCTTGATGACAGGGGGCGACACTGAAGCTTTCTTT.

This clonotype came up many times. The chain couples TRBV7-9 to TRBJ2-3; 8 bases are shared with TRBD2. V shed 5 bases and J 3 bases; nucleotides not matched to a gene: 7. This CDR3 is 15 amino acids long. Germline V gene sequence: CDR1 SEHNR, CDR2 FQNEAQ (reference sequence). CDR3 protein: CASSPGTRTTDTQYF. The CDR3, as DNA: TGTGCCAGCAGCCCCGGGACTAGAACGACAGATACGCAGTATTTT.

This clonotype showed up many times. This chain joins TRBV2 and TRBJ2-7, with TRBD1 matching 7 bases. This CDR3 region has 19 residues. With 10 bases clipped from V and 0 bases from J, the junction kept 24 bases outside the gene matches. Germline lookup yields CDR1 SNHLY and CDR2 FYNNEI. The CDR3 region is CANEFPPRDLQGNSYEQYF. As DNA, the CDR3 is TGTGCCAACGAGTTTCCGCCCCGGGATCTACAGGGGAACTCCTACGAGCAGTACTTC. Together with reference TRBV2 and TRBJ2-7, the CDR3 gives the full variable domain: EPEVTQTPSHQVTQMGQEVILRCVPISNHLYFYWYRQILGQKVEFLVSFYNNEISEKSEIFDDQFSVERPDGSNFTLKIRSTKLEDSAMYFCANEFPPRDLQGNSYEQYFGPGTRLTVT.

This clonotype has just a few counts. The chain is built from TRBV27 and TRBJ2-1, with TRBD2 matching 10 bases. This CDR3 is 14 amino acids long. From germline, CDR1 is MNHEY and CDR2 SMNVEV (reference sequence). V dropped 7 bases and J dropped 4; count of bases not matched to a gene: 4. The CDR3 region is CASTSSGGYNEQFF. In nucleotides, the CDR3 is TGTGCCAGCACCTCTAGCGGGGGTTACAATGAGCAGTTCTTC.

The table lists this clonotype with many counts. This rearrangement joins TRBV5-1 to TRBJ2-5, with no clear D. This CDR3 contains 13 residues. Germline CDR1 is SGHRS and CDR2 is YFSETQ. Trimming shortened V by 5 bases and J by 3 bases, and 11 bases separated the two germline ends. The CDR3 protein is CASSPTPEETQYF. The CDR3 region has the DNA TGCGCCAGCAGTCCGACCCCTGAAGAGACCCAGTACTTC.

Many counts were recorded for this clonotype. This sequence joins TRBV20-1 and TRBJ2-3; D remains ambiguous. CDR3 length: 14 amino acids. V dropped 7 bases and J dropped 0 bases, with 14 bases sitting between them. The germline V gene has CDR1 DFQATT and CDR2 SNEGSKA (reference sequence). The CDR3 DNA reads as TGCAGTGGGGGTTCCCCACTAAGCACAGATACGCAGTATTTT. Translating it yields CSGGSPLSTDTQYF.

Only one count was recorded for this clonotype. A single base separates this from a much larger clone, so it may be a read error. The V gene is TRBV20-1, the J gene TRBJ2-2; D may be TRBD2 (6 bases). The CDR3 totals 12 residues. CDR1 is DFQATT and CDR2 is SNEGSKA in the germline V gene (reference sequence). This CDR3 reads CRGKGNTGELFF. The CDR3 region has the DNA TGCCGCGGGAAAGGGAACACCGGGGAGCTGTTTTTT.

This clonotype was found many times. The J gene is TRBJ2-2, the V gene TRBV12-3 or TRBV12-4, with D possibly being TRBD1 (6 bases). CDR3 length equals 14 residues. V was shortened by 6 bases and J by 2 bases, with 10 bases between the two germline ends. The CDR3 region is CASRGTPNTGELFF. In DNA form, the CDR3 reads TGTGCCAGCAGAGGGACACCCAACACCGGGGAGCTGTTTTTT.

This clonotype has at least ten counts. The chain employs TRBV7-2 and TRBJ1-6; D possibly corresponds to TRBD1 (6 bases). Germline CDR1 reads SGHTA; CDR2 reads FQGNSA. The CDR3 has 16 residues. V was cut by 4 bases and J by 6 bases, with 16 bases left in between. CDR3 nucleotides: TGTGCCAGCAGCTCCAGGGACAAGCGACCTAATTCACCCCTCCACTTT. Amino acids: CASSSRDKRPNSPLHF.

This clonotype has at least ten counts. The chain recombines TRBV10-2 with TRBJ2-7; tentative D call: TRBD2 (6 bases). V was clipped by 0 bases and J by 7 bases, with 13 bases between them. Germline V gene sequence: CDR1 WSHSY, CDR2 SAAADI. The CDR3 runs 14 residues. The DNA of the CDR3 is TGCGCCAGCAGTGAGTCGCGGACGGAGGGAGAGCAGTACTTC. Amino acid sequence: CASSESRTEGEQYF.

This clonotype was observed many times. The chain recombines TRBV5-1 with TRBJ2-1; D is undetermined. V lost 0 bases and J 6 bases, leaving 10 bases between the germline ends. CDR3 size: 14 residues. Germline lookup yields CDR1 SGHRS and CDR2 YFSETQ. The chain's CDR3 is CASSLVRFGNEQFF. In DNA form, the CDR3 reads TGCGCCAGCAGCTTGGTCCGATTCGGCAATGAGCAGTTCTTC.